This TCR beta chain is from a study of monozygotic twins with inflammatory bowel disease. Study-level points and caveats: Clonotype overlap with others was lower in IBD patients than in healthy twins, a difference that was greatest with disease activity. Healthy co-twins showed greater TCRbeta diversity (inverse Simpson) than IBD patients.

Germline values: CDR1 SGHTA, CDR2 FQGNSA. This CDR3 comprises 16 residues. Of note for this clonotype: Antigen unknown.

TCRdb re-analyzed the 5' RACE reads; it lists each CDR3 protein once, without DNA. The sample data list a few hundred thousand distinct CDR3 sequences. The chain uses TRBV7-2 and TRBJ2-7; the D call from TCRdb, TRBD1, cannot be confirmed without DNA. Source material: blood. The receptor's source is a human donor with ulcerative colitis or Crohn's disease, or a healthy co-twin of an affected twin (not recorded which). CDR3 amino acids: CASSLRSEGRAYEQYF.